The rows below give T cell receptor beta chains drawn from one sample of a study of cytomegalovirus exposure and HLA in healthy donors. Assay used: immunoSEQ multiplex PCR; TCRdb lists only in-frame clones, some missing. The sample lists more than 90,000 clones; 65% to 85% were seen once. Sequencing used PBMCs. Receptor source: a man aged 50-60 years in good health and CMV-seronegative. CDR3s include the opening cysteine and the closing phenylalanine or tryptophan. Fields, in order: V gene, clone size, D gene, J gene, CDR3 DNA, CDR3 protein. A D gene is named only where the DNA matches it firmly. The listing skips clone size in some rows; elsewhere it reads once, few, many or a size class.

v_call: TRBV2
clone_size: NA
d_call: TRBD1
j_call: TRBJ2-7
cdr3_nt: TGTGCCAGCAGTGCTGCGGGGACAGGAGCTTGGAAGGAGTACTTC
cdr3_aa: CASSAAGTGAWKEYF

v_call: TRBV7-9
clone_size: NA
d_call: TRBD2
j_call: TRBJ2-1
cdr3_nt: TGTGCCAGCAGCTTAGCGCGGGCTAGCGGGGGGACATACAATGAGCAGTTCTTC
cdr3_aa: CASSLARASGGTYNEQFF

v_call: TRBV30
clone_size: NA
d_call: TRBD1
j_call: TRBJ2-7
cdr3_nt: TGTGCCTGGAGCGTTCCCCCAGGGGGCGCCGAGCAGTACTTC
cdr3_aa: CAWSVPPGGAEQYF

v_call: TRBV6-1
clone_size: once
d_call: NA
j_call: TRBJ2-1
cdr3_nt: TGTGCCAGCAGGAGACAGGGAGGTCCGACTGAGCAGTTCTTC
cdr3_aa: CASRRQGGPTEQFF

v_call: TRBV6-4
clone_size: once
d_call: NA
j_call: TRBJ1-2
cdr3_nt: TGTGCCAGCAGTGACGAGTTCGGTGGCTACACCTTC
cdr3_aa: CASSDEFGGYTF

v_call: TRBV27
clone_size: NA
d_call: NA
j_call: TRBJ2-7
cdr3_nt: TGTGCCAGCAGTTGGGGACAAGGGAACGAGCAGTACTTC
cdr3_aa: CASSWGQGNEQYF

v_call: TRBV27
clone_size: NA
d_call: NA
j_call: TRBJ2-3
cdr3_nt: TGTGCCAGCAGTTTACTTAGCACAGATACGCAGTATTTT
cdr3_aa: CASSLLSTDTQYF

v_call: TRBV6-5
clone_size: NA
d_call: TRBD2
j_call: TRBJ2-7
cdr3_nt: TGTGCCAGCAGTTACCTGATAGGAAGGGGAGGGGAGCAGTACTTC
cdr3_aa: CASSYLIGRGGEQYF

v_call: TRBV10-1
clone_size: few
d_call: NA
j_call: TRBJ2-7
cdr3_nt: TGCGCCAGCACTCCGTCCTACGAGCAGTACTTC
cdr3_aa: CASTPSYEQYF

v_call: TRBV14
clone_size: NA
d_call: NA
j_call: TRBJ1-1
cdr3_nt: TGTGCCAGCAGCCAACTTATGAACACTGAAGCTTTCTTT
cdr3_aa: CASSQLMNTEAFF

v_call: TRBV10-3
clone_size: NA
d_call: TRBD1
j_call: TRBJ2-7
cdr3_nt: TGTGCCATCAGACCGGGACAGAGTTCTTGGGAGCAGTACTTC
cdr3_aa: CAIRPGQSSWEQYF

v_call: TRBV7-9
clone_size: NA
d_call: TRBD2
j_call: TRBJ2-7
cdr3_nt: TGTGCCAGCAGCCGAGCGGGGACGAGGTACGAGCAGTACTTC
cdr3_aa: CASSRAGTRYEQYF

v_call: TRBV29-1
clone_size: few
d_call: TRBD2
j_call: TRBJ2-3
cdr3_nt: TGCAGCGTTGTTCGGGGGGCAGATACGCAGTATTTT
cdr3_aa: CSVVRGADTQYF

v_call: TRBV7-2
clone_size: once
d_call: TRBD1
j_call: TRBJ2-2
cdr3_nt: TGTGCCAGCAGCTTGGGACAGGGAATACGGGAGCTGTTTTTT
cdr3_aa: CASSLGQGIRELFF

v_call: TRBV11-1
clone_size: NA
d_call: NA
j_call: TRBJ2-1
cdr3_nt: TGTGCCAGCAGCTTACATGGGGCCACGTCCTACAATGAGCAGTTCTTC
cdr3_aa: CASSLHGATSYNEQFF

v_call: TRBV9
clone_size: NA
d_call: NA
j_call: TRBJ2-2
cdr3_nt: TGTGCCGGCAGCTTGTCCCTAGACACCGGGGAGCTGTTTTTT
cdr3_aa: CAGSLSLDTGELFF

v_call: TRBV6-6
clone_size: NA
d_call: TRBD1
j_call: TRBJ2-1
cdr3_nt: TGTGCCAGCAGTTACTCCGACAGGGAGAATGAGCAGTTCTTC
cdr3_aa: CASSYSDRENEQFF

v_call: TRBV5-1
clone_size: NA
d_call: NA
j_call: TRBJ1-1
cdr3_nt: TGCGCCAGCAGCTGGCAGGAGGGCGGGGTGAACACTGAAGCTTTCTTT
cdr3_aa: CASSWQEGGVNTEAFF

v_call: TRBV2
clone_size: few
d_call: NA
j_call: TRBJ2-2
cdr3_nt: TGTGCCAGCAGTGGCCAGACAGGACGGCAATCCGGGGAGCTGTTTTTT
cdr3_aa: CASSGQTGRQSGELFF

v_call: TRBV29-1
clone_size: NA
d_call: NA
j_call: TRBJ1-2
cdr3_nt: TGCAGCGTGCCGGGGAGTCTTAACTATGGCTACACCTTC
cdr3_aa: CSVPGSLNYGYTF

v_call: TRBV5-6
clone_size: once
d_call: NA
j_call: TRBJ1-4
cdr3_nt: TGTGCCAGCAGCCCACAGGGCTCGCGTGAAAAACTGTTTTTT
cdr3_aa: CASSPQGSREKLFF

v_call: TRBV5-6
clone_size: NA
d_call: TRBD1
j_call: TRBJ1-5
cdr3_nt: TGTGCCAGCAGCCAGACAGGGGTTGGTAGCAATCAGCCCCAGCATTTT
cdr3_aa: CASSQTGVGSNQPQHF

v_call: TRBV29-1
clone_size: NA
d_call: NA
j_call: TRBJ1-2
cdr3_nt: TGCAGCGTTATAATCGGGAGCCACTATGGCTACACCTTC
cdr3_aa: CSVIIGSHYGYTF

v_call: TRBV11-2
clone_size: NA
d_call: TRBD1
j_call: TRBJ2-5
cdr3_nt: TGTGCCAGCAGCTTAGGCTCCGGGACAGGGGGCTTGGAGACCCAGTACTTC
cdr3_aa: CASSLGSGTGGLETQYF

v_call: TRBV6-6
clone_size: NA
d_call: NA
j_call: TRBJ2-2
cdr3_nt: TGTGCCAGCAGTGTTAGGGGCGACCAAGTCGCCGGGGAGCTGTTTTTT
cdr3_aa: CASSVRGDQVAGELFF

v_call: TRBV5-6
clone_size: NA
d_call: TRBD1
j_call: TRBJ2-3
cdr3_nt: TGTGCCAGCAGCCGGACAGGGCTAACAGATACGCAGTATTTT
cdr3_aa: CASSRTGLTDTQYF

v_call: TRBV5-4
clone_size: NA
d_call: NA
j_call: TRBJ1-2
cdr3_nt: TGTGCCAGCAGCGGAGGGGCTAACTATGGCTACACCTTC
cdr3_aa: CASSGGANYGYTF

v_call: TRBV29-1
clone_size: NA
d_call: NA
j_call: TRBJ2-3
cdr3_nt: TGCAGCGTTGGACTAACTGCCACAGATACGCAGTATTTT
cdr3_aa: CSVGLTATDTQYF

v_call: TRBV7-8
clone_size: once
d_call: NA
j_call: TRBJ1-2
cdr3_nt: TGTGCCAGCAGCTTAAAAGGGGGGGCCAGCTATGGCTACACCTTC
cdr3_aa: CASSLKGGASYGYTF

v_call: TRBV5-1
clone_size: NA
d_call: NA
j_call: TRBJ1-4
cdr3_nt: TGCGCCAGCAGCTTGGTAGGCTCTAGGACTGCAACTAATGAAAAACTGTTTTTT
cdr3_aa: CASSLVGSRTATNEKLFF

v_call: TRBV11-1
clone_size: NA
d_call: NA
j_call: TRBJ2-4
cdr3_nt: TGTGCCAGCAGCCGACAGGACCCAGCCAAAAACATTCAGTACTTC
cdr3_aa: CASSRQDPAKNIQYF